A single sample gave rise to the 12 T cell receptor beta chains below, sequenced in a study of neurological immune-mediated disorders. TCRdb re-called the 5' RACE reads with MiXCR, one entry per CDR3 protein. Of roughly 74,000 distinct CDR3 sequences in the sample, around 5.5% are singletons; the top ten hold just under 7.5%. Sequencing was performed on PBMCs. The receptors were sampled from a man aged 18-30 years with multiple sclerosis.

This clonotype was detected many times. The chain links TRBV20-1 to TRBJ2-7; 8 nucleotides align to TRBD2. This CDR3 region has 13 residues. Germline CDR1 DFQATT, CDR2 SNEGSKA (reference sequence). V shed 5 bases and J 3 bases; nucleotides not matched to a gene: 6. CDR3 amino acids: CSAWGLDNYEQYF. The CDR3 region has the DNA TGCAGTGCTTGGGGACTAGATAACTACGAGCAGTACTTC.

This clonotype has a count of ten or more. The rearrangement joins TRBV5-1 to TRBJ2-1, with a tentative D call TRBD1 (6 bases). Trimming left V 3 bases short and J 14 bases short, with 21 bases between. This CDR3 contains 14 residues. Looked up from germline, CDR1 is SGHRS and CDR2 is YFSETQ. The CDR3 DNA sequence: TGCGCCAGCAGCTCTGAGGGGGAAGTGGGGTTTAAGTTCTTC. Its protein is CASSSEGEVGFKFF.

At least ten counts were recorded for this clonotype. The chain recombines TRBV25-1 with TRBJ1-1, with D unclear. This CDR3 spans 12 amino acids. With 3 bases removed from V and 5 bases from J, the gap between germline ends came to 7 bases. Germline V gene data show CDR1 as MGHDK and CDR2 as SYGVNS. This CDR3 is CASSDGVTEAFF. For the CDR3, the DNA is TGTGCCAGCAGTGATGGGGTGACTGAAGCTTTCTTT.

Ten or more counts support this clonotype. The chain has TRBV11-2 and TRBJ2-1; 13 bases are a match to TRBD2. The V and J ends lost 5 bases and 10 bases, in that order; junction bases with no gene match: 5. This CDR3 has 14 amino acids. Germline values: CDR1 SGHAT, CDR2 FQNNGV. In nucleotides, the CDR3 is TGTGCCAGCAGCCCCCGACTAGCGGGAGGAGAGCAGTTCTTC. Translating it yields CASSPRLAGGEQFF. The entire variable domain, with the rest obtained from reference TRBV11-2 and TRBJ2-1, is as follows: EAGVAQSPRYKIIEKRQSVAFWCNPISGHATLYWYQQILGQGPKLLIQFQNNGVVDDSQLPKDRFSAERLKGVDSTLKIQPAKLEDSAVYLCASSPRLAGGEQFFGPGTRLTVL.

The table lists this clonotype with many counts. The chain has TRBV5-1 and TRBJ2-1; D tentatively fits TRBD1 or TRBD2 (5 bases each). Trimming shortened V by 5 bases and J by 4 bases, and 19 bases separated the two germline ends. The CDR3 is made up of 16 amino acids. Germline-derived CDR1 and CDR2 are SGHRS and YFSETQ. In nucleotides, the CDR3 is TGCGCCAGCAGATCGGGACCGACGATGGGGTACAATGAGCAGTTCTTC. Translation gives CASRSGPTMGYNEQFF.

The sample holds many counts of this clonotype. CDR3 DNA: TGTGCCAGCAGCGACGGACCCGGAGGCAATGAGCAGTTCTTC. The encoded protein is CASSDGPGGNEQFF. The chain combines TRBV5-6 with TRBJ2-1; the D gene is possibly TRBD2 (5 bases). CDR1 and CDR2 from the germline V gene are SGHDT and YYEEEE. The CDR3 consists of 14 residues. The V and J ends lost 4 bases and 6 bases respectively, with 14 bases between them.

This clonotype was counted ten times or more. This sequence joins TRBV7-3 and TRBJ2-1; 8 nucleotides agree with TRBD1. This CDR3 contains 14 residues. CDR1 and CDR2 (germline): SGHTA, FQGTGA. The ends lost 5 bases at V and 9 bases at J; junction bases unmatched: 9. CDR3 DNA sequence: TGTGCCAGCAGCCCGAGCGGCGACAGGGGTGAGCAGTTCTTC. Translated: CASSPSGDRGEQFF. Full variable domain (remainder filled in from reference TRBV7-3 and TRBJ2-1): GAGVSQTPSNKVTEKGKYVELRCDPISGHTALYWYRQSLGQGPEFLIYFQGTGAADDSGLPNDRFFAVRPEGSVSTLKIQRTERGDSAVYLCASSPSGDRGEQFFGPGTRLTVL.

About this clonotype itself: A much larger clone lies a single base off, so this may be a read error. The rearrangement links TRBV29-1 to TRBJ1-2; D uncertain. The CDR3 spans 13 residues. Between the trimmed V and J ends, which lost 4 bases and 5 bases, there was a span of 14 bases. Germline V gene sequence: CDR1 SQVTM, CDR2 ANQGSEA. CDR3 sequence reads: CSVALGKAYGYTF. The DNA of the CDR3 is TGCAGCGTTGCCCTCGGAAAGGCGTATGGCTACACCTTC.

This clonotype occurred many times. The chain links TRBV20-1 to TRBJ2-3, with 10 bases aligning to TRBD2. The V gene's germline CDR1 is DFQATT and CDR2 SNEGSKA (reference sequence). The CDR3 is 13 residues long. Trimming removed 4 bases from V and 6 bases from J; junction bases left unmatched: 4. CDR3 sequence: CSATAGGRDTQYF. In DNA, the CDR3 is TGCAGTGCTACAGCGGGGGGGCGGGATACGCAGTATTTT.

This clonotype was seen at least ten times. The J gene is TRBJ2-1, the V gene TRBV5-6; no firm D call. Germline lookup yields CDR1 SGHDT and CDR2 YYEEEE. CDR3 length: 13 amino acids. V gave up 5 bases and J gave up 8 bases, with 14 bases separating them. The CDR3 DNA reads TGTGCCAGCAGAATCGGGCAGAGATATGAGCAGTTCTTC. Translation: CASRIGQRYEQFF.

This clonotype showed up many times. The V call is TRBV12-3 or TRBV12-4, the J call TRBJ2-7, with D perhaps TRBD1 (5 bases). V shed 1 base and J shed 2 bases, with 9 bases lying between them. The CDR3 totals 14 residues. The CDR3: CASSLEAGPYEQYF. The CDR3 DNA reads TGTGCCAGCAGTTTAGAGGCAGGGCCCTACGAGCAGTACTTC.

This clonotype was seen at least ten times. The rearrangement links TRBV5-1 to TRBJ2-3, with 9 bases identical to TRBD2. The V gene end was trimmed by 0 bases and the J gene end by 4 bases; junction bases not matched to a gene: 0. Germline V gene data show CDR1 as SGHRS and CDR2 as YFSETQ. The CDR3 has 14 amino acids. The CDR3 sequence: CASSLGTSADTQYF. The CDR3 bases are TGCGCCAGCAGCTTGGGGACTAGCGCAGATACGCAGTATTTT.